Listed here are 16 T cell receptor beta chains from one sample, sequenced in a study of CD8 T cells in Susac syndrome. Random hexamers primed reverse transcription of about 0.5 to 1 ug RNA. MiXCR, run by TCRdb on the immunoSEQ multiplex PCR reads, gives a single entry per CDR3 protein. The profile shows a few hundred thousand distinct CDR3 sequences, approximately 81% of them singletons. The specimen was CD8+ T cells from PBMCs. The receptors shown here come from a human donor with multiple sclerosis.

The V and J genes are TRBV11-2 and TRBJ2-2; D is ambiguous. Per the germline V gene, CDR1 is SGHAT and CDR2 is FQNNGV. The length of the CDR3 is 14 residues. Trimming stripped 1 base from V and 6 bases from J, with 9 bases between. The CDR3 coding sequence is TGTGCCAGCAGCTTAGTAAGGGTTCCCGGGGAGCTGTTTTTT. This encodes CASSLVRVPGELFF.

The chain joins TRBV29-1 to TRBJ2-4; D is unclear. The CDR3 totals 14 residues. CDR1 and CDR2 from the germline V gene are SQVTM and ANQGSEA. Trimming shortened V by 7 bases and J by 2 bases, and 15 bases separated the two germline ends. The CDR3 region has the DNA TGCAGCGCTTGGACCCACGGAACCAAAAACATTCAGTACTTC. This translates into CSAWTHGTKNIQYF.

This chain connects TRBV5-1 to TRBJ1-1, with D unresolved. Between the trimmed V and J ends, which lost 0 bases and 1 base, there was a span of 13 bases. The germline V gene encodes CDR1 SGHRS and CDR2 YFSETQ. The CDR3 runs to 16 residues. The CDR3 loop reads CASSLVSFFANTEAFF. CDR3 nucleotides: TGCGCCAGCAGCTTGGTTTCGTTTTTCGCGAACACTGAAGCTTTCTTT.

This clonotype has more than one count but fewer than ten. The chain recombines TRBV6-1 with TRBJ2-7; 11 bases line up with TRBD2. The CDR3 length is 19 residues. The V gene end was trimmed by 5 bases and the J gene end by 3 bases; junction bases not matched to a gene: 18. Germline lookup yields CDR1 MNHNS and CDR2 SASEGT. The CDR3 loop is CASSLQENGLAGSYYEQYF. The CDR3 nucleotides read TGTGCCAGCAGTCTTCAAGAGAACGGACTAGCGGGTTCGTACTACGAGCAGTACTTC.

This clonotype was seen just once. The rearrangement uses TRBV20-1 and TRBJ2-5; possible D gene TRBD2, 6 bases. This CDR3 is built from 14 residues. V shed 1 base and J shed 4 bases, with 13 bases lying between them. CDR1 DFQATT and CDR2 SNEGSKA come from the germline V gene (reference sequence). The chain's CDR3 is CSARVFHGGETQYF. In DNA form, the CDR3 reads TGCAGTGCTAGAGTTTTTCACGGGGGAGAGACCCAGTACTTC.

The chain carries TRBV7-9 and TRBJ2-7; TRBD2 is a possible D gene (5 bases). This CDR3 has 13 amino acids. Trimming took 3 bases from V and 2 from J, leaving 8 bases between them. Germline CDR1 SEHNR, CDR2 FQNEAQ (reference sequence). This CDR3 reads CASSLGEAYEQYF. The CDR3 DNA reads as TGTGCCAGCAGCTTGGGAGAGGCCTACGAGCAGTACTTC.

The chain recombines TRBV4-1 with TRBJ1-5; 9 bases are a match to TRBD1. The germline V gene encodes CDR1 MGHRA and CDR2 YSYEKL. This CDR3 spans 15 amino acids. The V segment lost 2 bases and the J segment 7 bases; nucleotides outside the gene matches: 6. CDR3 sequence reads: CASSQTGTGTQPQHF. DNA for the CDR3: TGCGCCAGCAGCCAAACCGGGACAGGGACGCAGCCCCAGCATTTT.

The rearrangement links TRBV7-8 to TRBJ2-3; TRBD2 matches at 11 bases. CDR1 is SGHVS and CDR2 is FQNEAQ in the germline V gene. The CDR3 is 17 residues long. The V and J ends lost 5 bases and 4 bases, in that order; junction bases with no gene match: 11. CDR3 sequence reads: CASSESLSGRAADTQYF. The CDR3 DNA reads TGTGCCAGCAGCGAGAGCCTTAGCGGGAGGGCGGCAGATACGCAGTATTTT.

V usage is TRBV20-1 and J usage is TRBJ2-1; D may be TRBD2 (6 bases). CDR1 DFQATT and CDR2 SNEGSKA come from the germline V gene (reference sequence). V was pared by 3 bases and J by 9 bases, with 18 bases between. The CDR3 sequence is 14 residues long. The CDR3 here is CSARGLSKQSEQFF. The CDR3 DNA is TGCAGTGCTAGGGGACTCAGCAAACAGAGTGAGCAGTTCTTC.

The gene calls are TRBV2 and TRBJ2-1; D is possibly TRBD2 (6 bases). The CDR3 runs 14 residues. Between the trimmed V and J ends, which lost 11 bases and 2 bases, there was a span of 16 bases. The germline gives CDR1 SNHLY, CDR2 FYNNEI. The CDR3 DNA sequence: TGTGCCGGAGAACCGGGAGTAGCCTACAATGAGCAGTTCTTC. Translation gives CAGEPGVAYNEQFF.

Turning to this clonotype: A read error may produce the germline difference seen at one junction end. The V gene is TRBV29-1, the J gene TRBJ2-2, with 9 bases identical to TRBD1. CDR3 size: 15 residues. From germline, CDR1 is SQVTM and CDR2 ANQGSEA. CDR3 DNA sequence: TGCAGCGTGGAAGGACGGACAGGGGATGCCGGGGAGCTGTTTTTT. The encoded protein is CSVEGRTGDAGELFF.

The chain recombines TRBV20-1 with TRBJ1-2, with 7 bases matching TRBD1. Trimming took 1 base from V and 6 from J; bases not matched to a gene: 8. The CDR3 loop spans 14 amino acids. Germline V gene sequence: CDR1 DFQATT, CDR2 SNEGSKA (reference sequence). The CDR3 sequence: CSARGGTAVHGYTF. The CDR3 region has the DNA TGCAGTGCTAGAGGGGGGACAGCTGTACATGGCTACACCTTC.

The chain has TRBV27 and TRBJ1-1, with D possibly being TRBD1 (5 bases). The CDR3 has 14 amino acids. CDR1 is MNHEY and CDR2 is SMNVEV in the germline V gene (reference sequence). The V end was cut by 7 bases, the J end by 1 base, with 13 bases between. CDR3 DNA: TGTGCCAGCAACCTGATCGGGGGGAACACTGAAGCTTTCTTT. This gives the protein CASNLIGGNTEAFF.

This clonotype came up a few times. The gene calls are TRBV6-1 and TRBJ1-2; 9 bases match TRBD1. V was pared by 8 bases and J by 1 base, with 2 bases of the junction left unmatched. Germline CDR1 and CDR2: MNHNS and SASEGT. The CDR3 has 13 amino acids. The CDR3 here is CASRDRVNYGYTF. For the CDR3, the DNA is TGTGCCAGCCGGGACAGGGTTAACTATGGCTACACCTTC.

The V gene is TRBV7-3, the J gene TRBJ1-1; D may be TRBD1 (5 bases). The germline V gene has CDR1 SGHTA and CDR2 FQGTGA. V lost 6 bases and J 5 bases, leaving 13 bases between the germline ends. This CDR3 region has 13 residues. The CDR3 reads CASSRTGGTEAFF. The CDR3 region has the DNA TGTGCCAGCAGTAGGACGGGGGGGACTGAAGCTTTCTTT.

This clonotype showed up just once. This sequence joins TRBV28 and TRBJ2-1; the match to TRBD2 covers 13 bases. V lost 4 bases, J lost 2 bases, and 5 bases stayed unmatched. The CDR3 is made up of 17 amino acids. Germline CDR1 and CDR2: MDHEN and SYDVKM. The CDR3 DNA reads as TGTGCCAGCAGTTCTCCGGGACTAGCGGGACCCTACAATGAGCAGTTCTTC. It codes for CASSSPGLAGPYNEQFF. Looking up the rest from reference TRBV28 and TRBJ2-1 gives the full variable domain: DVKVTQSSRYLVKRTGEKVFLECVQDMDHENMFWYRQDPGLGLRLIYFSYDVKMKEKGDIPEGYSVSREKKERFSLILESASTNQTSMYLCASSSPGLAGPYNEQFFGPGTRLTVL.